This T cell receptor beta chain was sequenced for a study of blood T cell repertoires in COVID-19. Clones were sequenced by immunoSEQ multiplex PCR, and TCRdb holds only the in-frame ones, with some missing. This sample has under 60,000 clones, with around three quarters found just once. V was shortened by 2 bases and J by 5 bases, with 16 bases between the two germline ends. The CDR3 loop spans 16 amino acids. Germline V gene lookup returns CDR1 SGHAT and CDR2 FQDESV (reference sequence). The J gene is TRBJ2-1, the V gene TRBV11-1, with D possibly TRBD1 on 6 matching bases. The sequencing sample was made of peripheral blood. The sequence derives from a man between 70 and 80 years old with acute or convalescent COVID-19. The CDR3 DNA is TGTGCCAGCAGCTTATACCCTAGACAGGCCAACAATGAGCAGTTCTTC. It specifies CASSLYPRQANNEQFF.